These 14 T cell receptor beta chains came from one sample sequenced in a study of T cells in women clearing cervical HPV infection. Clones were sequenced by immunoSEQ multiplex PCR, and TCRdb holds only the in-frame ones, with some missing. The sample is made up of some 40,000 clones, and the top ten hold 6% to 6.5% of it. The sample was blood buffy coat. These receptors were obtained from a woman aged 18-70 years with a cervical HPV16 infection that either progressed to CIN3+ or cleared (not recorded which).

Notes on this clone: The observed sequence ends 3 residues before the CDR3 terminus, with the missing tail filled in from the germline J gene. The chain uses TRBV7-9 and TRBJ2-3; 8 bases agree with TRBD1. Germline V CDR1 and CDR2: SEHNR, FQNEAQ (reference sequence). This CDR3 contains 14 residues. The CDR3 spells CASSPPGQESAQYF. The sequenced part of the CDR3 DNA is TGTGCCAGCAGCCCTCCGGGACAGGAGTCAGCG. The entire variable domain, with the rest obtained from reference TRBV7-9 and TRBJ2-3, is as follows: DTGVSQNPRHKITKRGQNVTFRCDPISEHNRLYWYRQTLGQGPEFLTYFQNEAQLEKSRLLSDRFSAERPKGSFSTLEIQRTEQGDSAMYLCASSPPGQESAQYFGPGTRLTVL.

Concerning this clone: The read ends 3 residues shy of where the CDR3 ends; the end is completed using the germline J gene. The V gene is TRBV5-5, the J gene TRBJ2-7; 7 bases align to TRBD1. The CDR3 consists of 15 residues. J was trimmed by 4 bases and V by 0 bases; bases with no gene match: 7. Germline CDR1 is SGHKS and CDR2 is YYEKEE (reference sequence). The CDR3 sequence is CASSLASQGVYEQYF. The CDR3 bases that were read are TGTGCCAGCAGCTTGGCTTCCCAGGGGGTATACGAG.

CDR3 bases read: TGTGCCAGCAGCCTGGTGGCGGGGAGCTACAATGAG. Its protein is CASSLVAGSYNE. The CDR3 reads in full as CASSLVAGSYNEQFF. V usage is TRBV7-3 and J usage is TRBJ2-1, with D possibly matching TRBD2 (6 bases). The read terminates 3 residues before the CDR3 end, so the remaining end is supplied by the germline J gene. The germline CDR1 and CDR2 sequences are SGHTA and FQGTGA. The CDR3 sequence is 15 residues long. Deletions cut 5 bases from V and 3 bases from J, with 14 bases between. Looking up the rest from reference TRBV7-3 and TRBJ2-1 gives the full variable domain: GAGVSQTPSNKVTEKGKYVELRCDPISGHTALYWYRQSLGQGPEFLIYFQGTGAADDSGLPNDRFFAVRPEGSVSTLKIQRTERGDSAVYLCASSLVAGSYNEQFFGPGTRLTVL.

Notes on this clone: The CDR3 goes on 3 residues after the read ends, and that part is filled in from the germline J gene. This chain links TRBV18 with TRBJ2-4; no firm D call. The CDR3 extends over 12 amino acids. In germline, CDR1 is KGHSH, CDR2 LQKENI. The CDR3 loop is CASSPPQIGQYF. CDR3 DNA (partial): TGTGCCAGCTCACCACCACAGATTGGT.

As concerns this clone: The read stops 3 residues short of the end of the CDR3; the missing end is completed from the germline J gene. The J gene is TRBJ1-2, the V gene TRBV30, with a weak D call TRBD1 (5 bases). The germline gives CDR1 GTSNPN, CDR2 SVGIG (reference sequence). The CDR3 extends over 20 amino acids. CDR3: CAWSELTSGTGGSYYNDYTF. CDR3 DNA, as far as it was read: TGTGCCTGGAGTGAGCTGACTAGCGGGACGGGCGGGAGTTACTACAATGAC. Supplemented by reference TRBV30 and TRBJ1-2, the full variable domain reads SQTIHQWPATLVQPVGSPLSLECTVEGTSNPNLYWYRQAAGRGLQLLFYSVGIGQISSEVPQNLSASRPQDRQFILSSKKLLLSDSGFYLCAWSELTSGTGGSYYNDYTFGSGTRLTVV.

With respect to this clone: The sequence runs out 3 residues before the end of the CDR3; the remainder is reconstructed from the germline J gene. The chain combines TRBV20-1 with TRBJ2-3, with 11 bases matching TRBD2. CDR3 length: 16 residues. J lost 4 bases, V lost 3 bases, and 9 bases had no gene match. CDR1 is DFQATT, CDR2 SNEGSKA, per germline (reference sequence). The covered CDR3 bases are TGCAGTGCTAGGGGACTAGCGGCCCTAAGGCCAGATACG. Protein product: CSARGLAALRPDT. The CDR3, in full, reads CSARGLAALRPDTQYF.

On this clone itself: The CDR3 is cut off 3 residues early in the read; its end comes from the germline J gene. The chain links TRBV18 to TRBJ1-2, with 9 nucleotides matching TRBD1. The CDR3 consists of 14 residues. In germline, CDR1 is KGHSH, CDR2 LQKENI. The CDR3: CASSQGQGHNDYTF. Partial CDR3 DNA: TGTGCCAGCTCGCAGGGACAGGGACACAATGAC.

Concerning this clone itself: With the read ending 3 residues before the CDR3 end, the germline J gene is used to fill in that end. The chain couples TRBV2 to TRBJ1-5; the D is unclear. CDR1 SNHLY and CDR2 FYNNEI come from the germline V gene. CDR3 size: 13 residues. Trimming left V 6 bases short and J 5 bases short, with 11 bases between. The CDR3: CASRQALYQPQHF. The sequenced CDR3 bases are TGTGCCAGCAGGCAGGCCCTTTATCAGCCC. Combining the CDR3 with reference TRBV2 and TRBJ1-5 gives the whole variable domain EPEVTQTPSHQVTQMGQEVILRCVPISNHLYFYWYRQILGQKVEFLVSFYNNEISEKSEIFDDQFSVERPDGSNFTLKIRSTKLEDSAMYFCASRQALYQPQHFGDGTRLSIL.

A word on this clone: The read terminates 3 residues ahead of where the CDR3 ends, so the germline J gene completes it. The V and J genes are TRBV7-8 and TRBJ2-7, with 7 bases that match TRBD2. CDR1 is SGHVS, CDR2 FQNEAQ, per germline. J lost 2 bases, V lost 1 base, and 2 bases had no gene match. This CDR3 spans 14 amino acids. This CDR3 reads CASSLDGGTYEQYF. The part of the CDR3 DNA that was read is TGTGCCAGCAGCTTAGACGGGGGGACCTACGAG.

Comment on this clone: Read sequence stops 3 residues before the CDR3 end, and the germline J gene provides the missing end. The V gene is TRBV2, the J gene TRBJ1-4; D might be TRBD1 (6 bases). Trimming took off 7 bases at V and 5 bases at J, with 11 bases between the two ends. Per the germline V gene, CDR1 is SNHLY and CDR2 is FYNNEI. The CDR3 runs 13 residues. The sequenced CDR3 bases are TGTGCCAGCAAGGACAGATCCAATGAAAAA. This gives the protein CASKDRSNEK. The entire CDR3 is CASKDRSNEKLFF.

By frequency, this clone is medium-sized. The read finishes 3 residues shy of the CDR3 end, and the germline J gene is used to complete it. Within the sample, other DNA sequences also encode this same CDR3. J is TRBJ1-1 and V is TRBV19; 8 nucleotides line up with TRBD1. Germline V CDR1 and CDR2: LNHDA, SQIVND (reference sequence). V lost 5 bases and J lost 4; bases outside the gene matches: 3. The CDR3 has 13 amino acids. The sequenced CDR3 bases are TGTGCCAGTAGTCTACAGGGGGGCACTGAA. Residues: CASSLQGGTE. The entire CDR3 is CASSLQGGTEAFF.

The CDR3 bases that were read are TGTGCCAGCAGTGAACAAGCGGGGGGCACAGATACG. Amino acid sequence: CASSEQAGGTDT. In full, the CDR3 reads CASSEQAGGTDTQYF. The chain couples TRBV6-1 to TRBJ2-3, with TRBD2 matching 8 bases. The sequenced fragment ends 3 residues before the CDR3 boundary, so the rest is inferred from the germline J gene. Germline CDR1 reads MNHNS; CDR2 reads SASEGT. The CDR3 loop spans 15 amino acids. With V trimmed by 2 bases and J by 1 base, 2 bases remained unmatched.

Comment on this clone: The sequence runs out 3 residues before the end of the CDR3; the remainder is reconstructed from the germline J gene. The chain recombines TRBV12-3 or TRBV12-4 with TRBJ2-2; TRBD1 agrees at 9 bases. The CDR3 runs to 15 residues. V lost 1 base and J lost 6; bases outside the gene matches: 3. The part of the CDR3 DNA that was read is TGTGCCAGCAGTTTAGGGGGACAGGGTGCCGGGGAG. It codes for CASSLGGQGAGE. The CDR3 in its entirety is CASSLGGQGAGELFF.

For this clone: The CDR3 end lies 3 residues beyond the end of the read and is filled in from the germline J gene. The rearrangement uses TRBV2 and TRBJ2-3, with 9 bases matching TRBD2. The CDR3 has 15 amino acids. Germline V gene data show CDR1 as SNHLY and CDR2 as FYNNEI. CDR3 DNA (partial): TGTGCCAGCACCTTAGCGGGGGTAGAGGGAGAGACG. Translating gives CASTLAGVEGET. In full, the CDR3 reads CASTLAGVEGETQYF. Full variable domain (missing parts from reference TRBV2 and TRBJ2-3): EPEVTQTPSHQVTQMGQEVILRCVPISNHLYFYWYRQILGQKVEFLVSFYNNEISEKSEIFDDQFSVERPDGSNFTLKIRSTKLEDSAMYFCASTLAGVEGETQYFGPGTRLTVL.